This T cell receptor beta chain stems from a study of CD8+ T cells in alopecia areata. The study's findings and limits: Clonality in the scalp and expanded CD8+ clones ranked among the top 100 were significantly decreased by tofacitinib.

This CDR3 has 14 amino acids. In germline, CDR1 is ENHRY, CDR2 SYGVKD. The V gene lost 2 bases and the J gene lost 5 bases, with 12 bases spanning the gap. This clone has more than one count but fewer than ten. Its antigen is as yet unknown. Reverse transcription of extracted RNA yielded cDNA, which provided the sequencing template. Produced via immunoSEQ multiplex PCR; TCRdb's table is partial and in-frame only. The sample yields 250,000 to 300,000 clones, roughly 60% seen once. Treatment described: oral pan-JAK inhibitor, 5-10 mg twice daily. This receptor was obtained from a human donor with alopecia areata. The rearrangement joins TRBV10-3 to TRBJ2-5, with D possibly being TRBD1 (5 bases). The sample in question was CD4+ T cells sorted from blood, obtained at week 24, from a patient treated with tofacitinib. CDR3 amino acids: CAISEQRSGETQYF. Written as DNA, the CDR3 is TGTGCCATCAGTGAGCAACGGTCAGGGGAGACCCAGTACTTC.